This TCR beta chain was recovered during a study of shared clonotypes between healthy human individuals. Overall study: Donors had three CD4 naive, three CD4 memory, two CD8 naive and one CD8 memory plate apiece.

This CDR3 comprises 18 residues. V lost 0 bases, J lost 1 base, and 10 bases stayed unmatched. Germline CDR1 and CDR2: SGDLS and YYNGEE. Profiling relied on immunoSEQ multiplex PCR, and the TCRdb table lists in-frame clones only, not all of them. The table includes 750,000 to 1,000,000 clones, nearly 95% detected once. Naive CD8 cells lacked CD45RO, underwent positive selection for CCR7 and left out terminally differentiated effector memory CD45RA+ cells. V gene TRBV9 combines with J gene TRBJ2-3; 8 bases agree with TRBD2. Sequencing was carried out using naive CD8+ T cells sorted from blood. This TCR came from a man aged 30 to 39 in good health. CDR3 in DNA: TGTGCCAGCAGCGTAGAGGGCCCCCTAGCGGGCGGCACAGATACGCAGTATTTT. Its protein product is CASSVEGPLAGGTDTQYF. Complete variable domain (other parts from reference TRBV9 and TRBJ2-3): DSGVTQTPKHLITATGQRVTLRCSPRSGDLSVYWYQQSLDQGLQFLIQYYNGEERAKGNILERFSAQQFPDLHSELNLSSLELGDSALYFCASSVEGPLAGGTDTQYFGPGTRLTVL.